Shown below are 27 T cell receptor beta chains from a single sample sequenced in a study of identical twins. TCRdb itself ran the 5' RACE reads through MiXCR, one entry per CDR3 protein. In the table there are about 100,000 distinct CDR3 sequences, roughly 6% of which are singletons. The sample was memory T cells sorted from blood. The source is a woman between 50 and 59 years old in good health.

This clonotype appeared many times. This chain joins TRBV25-1 and TRBJ1-6; tentative D call: TRBD1 (5 bases). The length of the CDR3 is 15 residues. V lost 1 base and J 9 bases, leaving 13 bases between the germline ends. Germline values: CDR1 MGHDK, CDR2 SYGVNS. DNA of the CDR3: TGTGCCAGCAGTGAATGGGGGGATTCGGGTTCACCCCTCCACTTT. This codes for CASSEWGDSGSPLHF.

This clonotype was picked up many times. The chain has TRBV29-1 and TRBJ2-1, with D possibly TRBD2 on 6 matching bases. CDR3 size: 11 residues. Per germline, CDR1 SQVTM and CDR2 ANQGSEA. Deletions cut 6 bases from V and 7 bases from J, with 10 bases between. This chain's CDR3 is CSVRRENEQFF. CDR3 bases: TGCAGCGTGAGGAGGGAGAATGAGCAGTTCTTC.

This clonotype was seen a few times. The chain couples TRBV18 to TRBJ1-5; possibly TRBD1 for D (5 bases). CDR1 and CDR2 (germline): KGHSH, LQKENI. Trimming removed 2 bases at V and 3 bases at J, with 14 bases between. The CDR3 has 16 amino acids. The CDR3 sequence is CASSPSEGTVNQPQHF. For the CDR3, the DNA is TGTGCCAGCTCACCATCGGAGGGGACCGTCAATCAGCCCCAGCATTTT.

This clonotype has ten or more counts. The gene calls are TRBV12-3 or TRBV12-4 and TRBJ2-1; D is possibly TRBD2 (6 bases). The CDR3 covers 15 residues. Trimming left V 1 base short and J 5 bases short, with 12 bases between. The CDR3 is CASSLGGLGNNEQFF. CDR3 DNA sequence: TGTGCCAGCAGTTTAGGGGGACTGGGTAACAATGAGCAGTTCTTC.

This clonotype has more than one count but fewer than ten. The chain recombines TRBV2 with TRBJ2-5, with 12 bases fitting TRBD2. V dropped 7 bases and J dropped 2; count of bases not matched to a gene: 5. Germline V gene lookup returns CDR1 SNHLY and CDR2 FYNNEI. The CDR3 contains 15 residues. CDR3: CASKGLAGQQETQYF. The CDR3 region has the DNA TGTGCCAGCAAAGGACTAGCGGGGCAACAAGAGACCCAGTACTTC.

This clonotype was recorded at least ten times. The CDR3 bases are TGTGCCAGCAGAGACAGAGGGTCACCCCTCCACTTT. This translates into CASRDRGSPLHF. The chain links TRBV12-3 or TRBV12-4 to TRBJ1-6; TRBD1 is a possible D gene (5 bases). The CDR3 sequence is 12 residues long. V lost 6 bases and J lost 10, with 10 bases in between.

For this clonotype: A much larger clone is a single base away; this may be a read error. The rearrangement joins TRBV20-1 to TRBJ2-3; D gene ambiguous. V lost 1 base and J lost 8, with 13 bases in between. The CDR3 is made up of 13 amino acids. The germline CDR1 and CDR2 sequences are DFQATT and SNEGSKA (reference sequence). CDR3 loop: CSARVGSLGTQYF. The DNA of the CDR3 is TGCAGTGCTAGAGTAGGTAGTCTGGGTACGCAGTATTTT.

This clonotype was counted at least ten times. CDR3: CASSPQGTEQFF. CDR3 nucleotide sequence: TGCGCCAGCAGCCCGCAGGGGACCGAGCAGTTCTTC. The rearrangement links TRBV4-1 to TRBJ2-1; a possible D gene is TRBD1 (6 bases). V lost 4 bases, J lost 10 bases, and 11 bases lay in between. The CDR3 sequence is 12 residues long. The germline V gene has CDR1 MGHRA and CDR2 YSYEKL.

This clonotype has a count of ten or more. This sequence joins TRBV24-1 and TRBJ2-2; D is unresolved. The CDR3 is 13 amino acids. Trimming stripped 5 bases from V and 2 bases from J, with 5 bases between. Germline V gives CDR1 KGHDR, CDR2 SFDVKD. The CDR3 region is CATSAGNTGELFF. DNA for the CDR3: TGTGCCACCAGTGCAGGCAACACCGGGGAGCTGTTTTTT.

This clonotype was detected many times. The genes are TRBV7-3 and TRBJ2-2, with 8 bases lining up with TRBD1. J gave up 6 bases and V 6 bases, and 9 bases lay outside the gene matches. Germline CDR1 reads SGHTA; CDR2 reads FQGTGA. This CDR3 spans 15 amino acids. The CDR3 DNA is TGTGCCAGCAGTTCAACACAGGGGGAGGCCGGGGAGCTGTTTTTT. It specifies CASSSTQGEAGELFF.

At least ten counts were recorded for this clonotype. This sequence joins TRBV5-1 and TRBJ2-7; D is unresolved. Trimming pared 4 bases from V and 3 bases from J, leaving 14 bases between. In germline, CDR1 is SGHRS, CDR2 YFSETQ. The CDR3 extends over 14 amino acids. The CDR3 nucleotides read TGCGCCAGCAGCCGCGGAACTAACAACTACGAGCAGTACTTC. Translated, it gives CASSRGTNNYEQYF.

This sequence joins TRBV6-1 and TRBJ2-1, with D uncertain. Per germline, CDR1 MNHNS and CDR2 SASEGT. The CDR3 covers 16 residues. V shed 10 bases and J shed 0 bases, with 19 bases lying between them. The DNA for the CDR3 is TGTGCCAAACCCCGGATAGTAGCCGCCTCCTACAATGAGCAGTTCTTC. This sequence encodes CAKPRIVAASYNEQFF.

The chain joins TRBV29-1 to TRBJ2-5; unclear D gene. Trimming cost V 6 bases and J 1 base, with 9 bases left between them. CDR1 is SQVTM, CDR2 ANQGSEA, per germline. The CDR3 sequence is 12 residues long. CDR3 in DNA: TGCAGCGTCCCGGATGTCCAAGAGACCCAGTACTTC. Residues: CSVPDVQETQYF.

This clonotype was seen ten or more times. The V gene is TRBV20-1, the J gene TRBJ1-1; 8 nucleotides line up with TRBD1. This CDR3 has 15 amino acids. V lost 3 bases to trimming and J lost 6 bases; unmatched junction nucleotides: 12. Germline V gives CDR1 DFQATT, CDR2 SNEGSKA (reference sequence). CDR3 nucleotides: TGCAGTGCTAGCCCGGGACAGGCACGCTTCGCTGAAGCTTTCTTT. This sequence encodes CSASPGQARFAEAFF.

The chain combines TRBV7-2 with TRBJ2-1, with TRBD2 as a possible D gene (6 bases). The CDR3 is 15 residues long. The ends were cut back, 5 bases at V and 5 bases at J, with 16 bases in the middle. Germline-derived CDR1 and CDR2 are SGHTA and FQGNSA. DNA of the CDR3: TGTGCCAGCAGCACCATCGGGACTCCAAACAATGAGCAGTTCTTC. It codes for CASSTIGTPNNEQFF.

The gene calls are TRBV5-1 and TRBJ2-1, with D unclear. The CDR3 sequence is 12 residues long. V lost 0 bases and J lost 7, with 5 bases in between. Germline V gene lookup returns CDR1 SGHRS and CDR2 YFSETQ. The CDR3 loop reads CASSLAHNEQFF. DNA of the CDR3: TGCGCCAGCAGCTTGGCCCATAATGAGCAGTTCTTC. Filled out from reference TRBV5-1 and TRBJ2-1, the complete variable domain reads KAGVTQTPRYLIKTRGQQVTLSCSPISGHRSVSWYQQTPGQGLQFLFEYFSETQRNKGNFPGRFSGRQFSNSRSEMNVSTLELGDSALYLCASSLAHNEQFFGPGTRLTVL.

This clonotype was detected only a few times. The V and J genes are TRBV20-1 and TRBJ2-1, with 8 bases aligning to TRBD2. There are 19 residues in the CDR3. Germline V CDR1 and CDR2: DFQATT, SNEGSKA (reference sequence). V shed 6 bases and J 0 bases; nucleotides not matched to a gene: 19. CDR3 protein: CSATRRSSGSTGSYNEQFF. The CDR3, as DNA: TGCAGTGCCACCCGGCGTTCGAGCGGGAGTACTGGCTCCTACAATGAGCAGTTCTTC.

The rearrangement links TRBV30 to TRBJ1-1, with D possibly being TRBD1 (5 bases). The germline V gene has CDR1 GTSNPN and CDR2 SVGIG (reference sequence). This CDR3 has 16 residues. The germline V and J ends were trimmed by 0 bases and 0 bases, with 14 bases remaining between them. Here the CDR3 reads CAWSVLTGLMNTEAFF. The CDR3 DNA reads as TGTGCCTGGAGTGTACTAACAGGCCTCATGAACACTGAAGCTTTCTTT.

This clonotype was detected many times. CDR3 loop: CASSAEGYTDTQYF. The CDR3 nucleotides are TGCGCCAGCAGCGCAGAGGGGTACACAGATACGCAGTATTTT. V usage is TRBV5-1 and J usage is TRBJ2-3; possibly TRBD1 or TRBD2 for D (5 bases each). There are 14 residues in the CDR3. V dropped 4 bases and J dropped 2 bases, with 11 bases sitting between them. In germline, CDR1 is SGHRS, CDR2 YFSETQ.

Notes on this clonotype: Given a much more abundant clone one base away, this may be a read error. The rearrangement uses TRBV11-2 and TRBJ2-3, with 8 bases identical to TRBD2. The CDR3 extends over 15 amino acids. From germline, CDR1 is SGHAT and CDR2 FQNNGV. The CDR3 coding sequence is TGTTCCAGCAGCTTGGCGGGAGGTTTCACAGATACGCAGTATTTT. Amino acid sequence: CSSSLAGGFTDTQYF.

This clonotype was found many times. DNA for the CDR3: TGCAGTGCTAGAGGACATACGGGGACCATATATTTT. Amino acids: CSARGHTGTIYF. J is TRBJ1-3 and V is TRBV20-1; D uncertain. The CDR3 sequence is 12 residues long. V was pared by 1 base and J by 10 bases, with 11 bases between. CDR1 and CDR2 from the germline V gene are DFQATT and SNEGSKA (reference sequence).

This clonotype occurred a few times. This chain links TRBV5-6 with TRBJ2-7; no reliable D call. The CDR3 is made up of 15 amino acids. Germline V gene lookup returns CDR1 SGHDT and CDR2 YYEEEE. V lost 0 bases to trimming and J lost 0 bases, with 10 bases between them. The CDR3 sequence is CASSLGGTSSYEQYV. CDR3 DNA: TGTGCCAGCAGCTTGGGAGGTACCAGCTCCTACGAGCAGTACGTC.

V gene TRBV15 combines with J gene TRBJ2-3, with D maybe TRBD2 (6 bases). Between the trimmed V and J ends, which lost 3 bases and 1 base, there was a span of 17 bases. CDR1 and CDR2 from the germline V gene are LNHNV and YYDKDF (reference sequence). The CDR3 is 17 residues long. The CDR3 DNA follows: TGTGCCACCAGCAGCCTCCTGGGGGACTCAGGCACAGATACGCAGTATTTT. Amino acids: CATSSLLGDSGTDTQYF. The full variable domain, its missing parts supplied by reference TRBV15 and TRBJ2-3, is DAMVIQNPRYQVTQFGKPVTLSCSQTLNHNVMYWYQQKSSQAPKLLFHYYDKDFNNEADTPDNFQSRRPNTSFCFLDIRSPGLGDTAMYLCATSSLLGDSGTDTQYFGPGTRLTVL.

This clonotype has ten or more counts. This chain links TRBV4-1 with TRBJ1-3, with D unclear. The germline V and J ends were trimmed by 0 bases and 4 bases, with 10 bases remaining between them. The CDR3 has 15 amino acids. The germline V gene encodes CDR1 MGHRA and CDR2 YSYEKL. The CDR3 loop is CASSQDDVRGNTIYF. CDR3 nucleotides: TGCGCCAGCAGCCAAGATGACGTAAGGGGAAACACCATATATTTT.

This clonotype was detected ten times or more. The V and J genes are TRBV5-1 and TRBJ1-1; 9 positions agree with TRBD1. V lost 3 bases, J lost 0 bases, and 3 bases stayed unmatched. There are 15 residues in the CDR3. Per germline, CDR1 SGHRS and CDR2 YFSETQ. The CDR3 DNA reads TGCGCCAGCAGCTGGACAGGGGTAGTGAACACTGAAGCTTTCTTT. Protein product: CASSWTGVVNTEAFF.

This chain uses TRBV11-2 with TRBJ2-3, with D hard to call. Trimming took off 2 bases at V and 0 bases at J, with 9 bases between the two ends. Germline-derived CDR1 and CDR2 are SGHAT and FQNNGV. The CDR3 length is 15 residues. The CDR3, as DNA: TGTGCCAGCAGCTTAAGGGCTCCTAGCACAGATACGCAGTATTTT. It translates to CASSLRAPSTDTQYF.

CDR3 bases: TGTGCCAGTCGCGATCAGGGCTGGGGGAACACAGATACGCAGTATTTT. This codes for CASRDQGWGNTDTQYF. This sequence joins TRBV19 and TRBJ2-3; D is tentatively TRBD1 or TRBD2 (5 bases each). Germline V gene lookup returns CDR1 LNHDA and CDR2 SQIVND (reference sequence). Deletions cut 8 bases from V and 2 bases from J, with 20 bases between. There are 16 residues in the CDR3.